This T cell receptor (beta chain) was sequenced in a study of blood T cell repertoires in COVID-19. In the study overall: Whether acute or convalescent, the COVID-19 samples came from the United States, Italy and Spain. The analysed material was cDNA or gDNA that came from T cells, B-cell-depleted T cells, or PBMCs.

The V gene's germline CDR1 is SGHAT and CDR2 FQNNGV. This CDR3 contains 15 residues. V was pared by 5 bases and J by 1 base, with 14 bases between. Study processing details: By means of reference gene primer amplification, nucleated cell counts were estimated. Sequenced by immunoSEQ multiplex PCR; TCRdb stores in-frame clones only, minus some. V, J and clone size were drawn from that table, and D and trimming were deduced from the DNA. The sample contains 100,000 or so clones, roughly 92% of which appear only once. The specimen was peripheral blood. V and J are TRBV11-2 and TRBJ1-1, with D tentatively TRBD1 (6 bases). The clonotype comes from a man in his 70s with acute or convalescent COVID-19. CDR3 DNA sequence: TGTGCCAGCAGCCCCCGGGCAGGGGCGAACACTGAAGCTTTCTTT. Translated: CASSPRAGANTEAFF.